What follows are 27 T cell receptor beta chains derived from one specimen sequenced in a study of blood T cell repertoires in COVID-19. The repertoire was sequenced with immunoSEQ multiplex PCR; TCRdb's copy has only in-frame clones and lacks some. Of around 300,000 clones listed, roughly 89% are singletons. Material: peripheral blood. The receptors here all came from a woman in her thirties or forties who had recovered from COVID-19.

V gene TRBV6-5 combines with J gene TRBJ2-2, with D possibly being TRBD2 (5 bases). The CDR3 is made up of 15 amino acids. From germline, CDR1 is MNHEY and CDR2 SVGAGI. Trimming cost V 0 bases and J 6 bases, with 11 bases left between them. CDR3 DNA sequence: TGTGCCAGCAGTTACTCGAGGGCAGGCCCCGGGGAGCTGTTTTTT. It codes for CASSYSRAGPGELFF.

The chain joins TRBV4-1 to TRBJ2-7; 9 bases align to TRBD1. Looked up from germline, CDR1 is MGHRA and CDR2 is YSYEKL. The CDR3 sequence is 18 residues long. V gave up 1 base and J gave up 2 bases; unmatched junction bases: 12. In nucleotides, the CDR3 is TGCGCCAGCAGCCAAGTGGCGATACAGGGGGCTGCCCCCTACGAGCAGTACTTC. Translation: CASSQVAIQGAAPYEQYF.

The genes are TRBV3-1 (or the pseudogene TRBV3-2) and TRBJ1-6, with D perhaps TRBD1 (6 bases). The V gene's germline CDR1 is LGHDT and CDR2 YNNKEL (reference sequence). Trimming pared 4 bases from V and 16 bases from J, leaving 17 bases between. The CDR3 consists of 13 residues. DNA of the CDR3: TGTGCCAGCAGCCTTGGACAGCTCGAAAGGCTCCACTTT. It translates to CASSLGQLERLHF.

The genes are TRBV19 and TRBJ2-3, with D possibly TRBD2 on 6 matching bases. CDR1 and CDR2 from the germline V gene are LNHDA and SQIVND (reference sequence). CDR3 length: 16 amino acids. Trimming took 5 bases from V and 4 from J, leaving 19 bases between them. CDR3 DNA sequence: TGTGCCAGTAGTGACTGGAGCGGAGGAGGGGCAGATACGCAGTATTTT. Amino acids: CASSDWSGGGADTQYF.

The chain combines TRBV11-2 with TRBJ2-7; 9 bases are a match to TRBD1. Germline CDR1 is SGHAT and CDR2 is FQNNGV. The CDR3 loop spans 17 amino acids. V trimming: 5 bases; J trimming: 2 bases; junction bases outside the gene matches: 13. The CDR3 spells CASSTNTLGQGPYEQYF. The CDR3 nucleotides read TGTGCCAGCAGCACAAACACACTGGGACAGGGACCCTACGAGCAGTACTTC.

This clone was observed a single time. This chain joins TRBV19 and TRBJ1-2; perhaps TRBD1 as D (6 bases). The CDR3 is made up of 14 amino acids. Between the trimmed V and J ends, which lost 3 bases and 2 bases, there was a span of 10 bases. Germline-derived CDR1 and CDR2 are LNHDA and SQIVND (reference sequence). The CDR3 loop is CASSITGSNYGYTF. DNA for the CDR3: TGTGCCAGTAGTATTACAGGGTCCAACTATGGCTACACCTTC.

V is TRBV18 and J is TRBJ2-1, with D unresolved. V was cut by 1 base and J by 6 bases, with 13 bases left in between. CDR1 and CDR2 from the germline V gene are KGHSH and LQKENI. CDR3 length equals 15 residues. The CDR3 nucleotides are TGTGCCAGCTCACCACTGTCCGCCGCAGGCAATGAGCAGTTCTTC. This sequence encodes CASSPLSAAGNEQFF. Combining the CDR3 with reference TRBV18 and TRBJ2-1 gives the whole variable domain NAGVMQNPRHLVRRRGQEARLRCSPMKGHSHVYWYRQLPEEGLKFMVYLQKENIIDESGMPKERFSAEFPKEGPSILRIQQVVRGDSAAYFCASSPLSAAGNEQFFGPGTRLTVL.

Written as DNA, the CDR3 is TGTGCCAGCAGCCAAGAAACGGGAGGGTCAGATACGCAGTATTTT. This encodes CASSQETGGSDTQYF. V and J are TRBV14 and TRBJ2-3, with 8 bases fitting TRBD2. CDR3 length equals 15 residues. Germline CDR1 reads SGHDN; CDR2 reads FVKESK. Trimming removed 0 bases from V and 4 bases from J; junction bases left unmatched: 3.

This clone was seen more than once but under ten times. Other DNA sequences of this sample code for an identical CDR3. CDR3 nucleotides: TGCGCCAGCAGCTTGGAGGGGGGGACTGAAGCTTTCTTT. Translated, it gives CASSLEGGTEAFF. The genes are TRBV5-1 and TRBJ1-1; D is perhaps TRBD1 (6 bases). Germline V CDR1 and CDR2: SGHRS, YFSETQ. The CDR3 consists of 13 residues. Trimming removed 0 bases at V and 5 bases at J, with 8 bases between.

This chain uses TRBV3-1 (or the pseudogene TRBV3-2) with TRBJ2-2; TRBD2 might be the D (6 bases). CDR1 and CDR2 (germline): LGHDT, YNNKEL (reference sequence). V lost 1 base to trimming and J lost 0 bases, with 15 bases between them. The CDR3 length is 18 residues. The CDR3 spells CASSQGRTGTSNTGELFF. CDR3 DNA sequence: TGTGCCAGCAGCCAAGGACGCACCGGGACTTCGAACACCGGGGAGCTGTTTTTT.

This chain connects TRBV7-9 to TRBJ2-7, with a possible D match to TRBD1 (9 bases). CDR1 is SEHNR, CDR2 FQNEAQ, per germline (reference sequence). The length of the CDR3 is 18 residues. V lost 6 bases and J lost 7, with 31 bases in between. CDR3: CASRGTGQGSSGSLEQYF. CDR3 bases: TGTGCCAGCAGGGGGACGGGACAGGGATCCAGCGGGAGTTTGGAGCAGTACTTC.

The J gene is TRBJ2-7, the V gene TRBV29-1; TRBD2 is a possible D gene (6 bases). Germline values: CDR1 SQVTM, CDR2 ANQGSEA. The CDR3 extends over 13 amino acids. Trimming removed 5 bases at V and 1 base at J, with 12 bases between. In DNA form, the CDR3 reads TGCAGCGTTAGAGCGGGCCGTTCCTACGAGCAGTACTTC. This translates into CSVRAGRSYEQYF.

This clone was observed a single time. The chain links TRBV19 to TRBJ1-4, with a weak D call TRBD1 (5 bases). Per the germline V gene, CDR1 is LNHDA and CDR2 is SQIVND (reference sequence). Trimming cost V 3 bases and J 2 bases, with 13 bases left between them. The CDR3 is 16 residues long. CDR3 region: CASSMRARGTNEKLFF. In nucleotides, the CDR3 is TGTGCCAGTAGTATGAGGGCCCGGGGGACTAATGAAAAACTGTTTTTT.

This chain uses TRBV3-1 (or the pseudogene TRBV3-2) with TRBJ1-5; possible D gene TRBD1, 6 bases. The germline V gene encodes CDR1 LGHDT and CDR2 YNNKEL (reference sequence). The CDR3 contains 14 residues. V was clipped by 5 bases and J by 7 bases, with 15 bases between them. The DNA of the CDR3 is TGTGCCAGCAGCGATACAGGGTCCGGGCAGCCCCAGCATTTT. This gives the protein CASSDTGSGQPQHF.

This chain connects TRBV2 to TRBJ1-5; maybe TRBD1 (5 bases). V was shortened by 5 bases and J by 7 bases, with 15 bases between the two germline ends. Germline V CDR1 and CDR2: SNHLY, FYNNEI. The CDR3 covers 14 residues. The CDR3 sequence is CASSWTGGEQPQHF. The CDR3, as DNA: TGTGCCAGCAGTTGGACGGGGGGTGAACAGCCCCAGCATTTT.

The gene calls are TRBV21-1 and TRBJ2-5; the D call TRBD2 from the table was never checked on the DNA. TRBV21-1 is given as a pseudogene. CDR3 size: 16 residues. The CDR3 nucleotides read TGTGCCAGCAGCAAAGGTAGGCGGGAGGGCCTCGAGACCCAGTACTTC. Translating gives CASSKGRREGLETQYF.

This clone has just one count. The chain couples TRBV9 to TRBJ2-7, with TRBD1 matching over 9 bases. The CDR3 contains 14 residues. Germline CDR1 SGDLS, CDR2 YYNGEE. Trimming at V came to 3 bases and at J to 0 bases, leaving 1 base not matched to a gene. For the CDR3, the DNA is TGTGCCAGCAGCGAACAGGGGGCCTCCTACGAGCAGTACTTC. It codes for CASSEQGASYEQYF.

The chain has TRBV5-1 and TRBJ2-7, with 9 bases aligning to TRBD1. This CDR3 has 18 residues. Losses at the gene ends were 2 bases for V and 1 base for J; bases not matched to a gene: 13. Per the germline V gene, CDR1 is SGHRS and CDR2 is YFSETQ. This CDR3 is CASSLSGTGSLTSYEQYF. CDR3 sequence (DNA): TGCGCCAGCAGCTTATCCGGGACAGGGTCCCTCACTTCCTACGAGCAGTACTTC.

This clone is a singleton in its sample. The chain recombines TRBV11-2 with TRBJ2-5, with a tentative D call TRBD1 (7 bases). The CDR3 spans 14 residues. The V gene lost 5 bases and the J gene lost 7 bases, with 17 bases spanning the gap. CDR1 SGHAT and CDR2 FQNNGV come from the germline V gene. The CDR3 DNA follows: TGTGCCAGCAGCCCCGGGGGCAGGGGGGTGACCCAGTACTTC. Protein: CASSPGGRGVTQYF.

This rearrangement joins TRBV7-9 to TRBJ2-3; the match to TRBD2 covers 10 bases. J gave up 2 bases and V 5 bases, and 7 bases lay outside the gene matches. The CDR3 extends over 16 amino acids. Germline CDR1 reads SEHNR; CDR2 reads FQNEAQ (reference sequence). In DNA form, the CDR3 reads TGTGCCAGCAGCCAAGTAGCGGGAGGACCCACAGATACGCAGTATTTT. This encodes CASSQVAGGPTDTQYF.

The chain is built from TRBV12-2 and TRBJ2-2; the DNA was not compared with TRBD1, the D call given in the table. TRBV12-2 is an annotated pseudogene. The CDR3 loop spans 20 amino acids. CDR3 protein: CASRRMPVNKGQKITGELFF. In DNA, the CDR3 is TGTGCAAGTCGCAGAATGCCTGTCAACAAAGGACAAAAAATAACCGGGGAGCTGTTTTTT.

V gene TRBV28 combines with J gene TRBJ2-7; D unclear. In germline, CDR1 is MDHEN, CDR2 SYDVKM. Trimming shortened V by 2 bases and J by 2 bases, and 4 bases separated the two germline ends. The CDR3 covers 12 residues. The CDR3 DNA reads as TGTGCCAGCAGTTTAGACACCTACGAGCAGTACTTC. It is translated as CASSLDTYEQYF.

The chain joins TRBV18 to TRBJ1-6; 8 positions agree with TRBD1. The V gene's germline CDR1 is KGHSH and CDR2 LQKENI. The trim removed 2 bases at V and 7 bases at J, leaving 7 bases unmatched. The CDR3 sequence is 16 residues long. This CDR3 reads CASSPFGTGVNSPLHF. CDR3 DNA: TGTGCCAGCTCACCATTCGGGACAGGAGTCAATTCACCCCTCCACTTT.

The genes are TRBV6-5 and TRBJ2-7; D perhaps matches TRBD2 (7 bases). This CDR3 is 14 amino acids long. V shed 8 bases and J shed 0 bases, with 14 bases lying between them. Germline-derived CDR1 and CDR2 are MNHEY and SVGAGI. Here the CDR3 DNA reads TGTGCCAGCTGGGGGGGCATTATCTCCTACGAGCAGTACTTC. Encoded protein: CASWGGIISYEQYF.

This clone was found many times. This sequence joins TRBV6-1 and TRBJ2-7; 7 nucleotides agree with TRBD2. Germline CDR1 is MNHNS and CDR2 is SASEGT. V dropped 3 bases and J dropped 4; count of bases not matched to a gene: 6. The CDR3 is 14 residues long. The CDR3 nucleotides are TGTGCCAGCAGTGAGAGCGGGAATCTATACGAGCAGTACTTC. It is translated as CASSESGNLYEQYF.

J is TRBJ2-1 and V is TRBV11-2; 7 bases match TRBD2. V trimming: 0 bases; J trimming: 6 bases; junction bases outside the gene matches: 2. The germline CDR1 and CDR2 sequences are SGHAT and FQNNGV. The CDR3 totals 14 residues. CDR3 nucleotide sequence: TGTGCCAGCAGCTTAGATACGGGGGGCAATGAGCAGTTCTTC. It codes for CASSLDTGGNEQFF.

The chain has TRBV7-9 and TRBJ1-2; TRBD1 might be the D (6 bases). The germline V and J ends were trimmed by 1 base and 8 bases, with 11 bases remaining between them. CDR3 length: 13 residues. The germline CDR1 and CDR2 sequences are SEHNR and FQNEAQ (reference sequence). The DNA for the CDR3 is TGTGCCAGCAGCTTAGGACAGGTTGAGGGCTACACCTTC. Amino acids: CASSLGQVEGYTF.